These 7 T cell receptor beta chains came from one sample sequenced in a study of blood T cell repertoires in COVID-19. TCRdb's table, derived via immunoSEQ multiplex PCR, lists solely in-frame clones and lacks some. The sample consists of around 250,000 clones, 90% to 95% of them appearing once. What was sequenced was PBMCs or T cells enriched from blood (not recorded which). The receptors originated from a human donor in a cohort exposed to, infected with or recovered from COVID-19 (not recorded which). The donor label of this sample is uncertain.

This clone appeared a single time. The chain has TRBV5-6 and TRBJ1-3; D may be TRBD1 (5 bases). Germline CDR1 SGHDT, CDR2 YYEEEE. With 0 bases removed from V and 2 bases from J, the gap between germline ends came to 6 bases. The CDR3 totals 14 residues. The CDR3 here is CASSLVGPGNTIYF. DNA for the CDR3: TGTGCCAGCAGCTTGGTGGGGCCTGGAAACACCATATATTTT. Using reference TRBV5-6 and TRBJ1-3 for the parts outside the CDR3, the full variable domain is DAGVTQSPTHLIKTRGQQVTLRCSPKSGHDTVSWYQQALGQGPQFIFQYYEEEERQRGNFPDRFSGHQFPNYSSELNVNALLLGDSALYLCASSLVGPGNTIYFGEGSWLTVV.

The CDR3 is CASSLYNTDTQYF. CDR3 nucleotide sequence: TGTGCCAGCAGCTTATACAACACAGATACGCAGTATTTT. V and J are TRBV7-3 and TRBJ2-3; no firm D call. The CDR3 length is 13 residues. The V end lost 2 bases, the J end lost 2 bases, and 5 bases lay between the germline ends. Germline V gene sequence: CDR1 SGHTA, CDR2 FQGTGA.

The chain links TRBV7-2 to TRBJ1-5, with D maybe TRBD1 (5 bases). The CDR3 contains 13 residues. V dropped 7 bases and J dropped 3 bases, with 10 bases sitting between them. In germline, CDR1 is SGHTA, CDR2 FQGNSA. CDR3 protein: CASNRQINQPQHF. The CDR3 DNA reads TGTGCCAGCAACCGACAGATCAATCAGCCCCAGCATTTT.

This clone was counted a few times. Other nucleotide sequences in the sample specify the same CDR3. The chain couples TRBV11-2 to TRBJ1-1; D is possibly TRBD1 (6 bases). V dropped 3 bases and J dropped 2 bases, with 10 bases sitting between them. Germline-derived CDR1 and CDR2 are SGHAT and FQNNGV. This CDR3 contains 14 residues. CDR3 amino acids: CASSFLTGNTEAFF. CDR3 coding DNA: TGTGCCAGCAGCTTTCTGACAGGAAACACTGAAGCTTTCTTT.

V usage is TRBV5-6 and J usage is TRBJ1-5; D is uncertain. The V gene's germline CDR1 is SGHDT and CDR2 YYEEEE. The length of the CDR3 is 14 residues. The V end was cut by 0 bases, the J end by 5 bases, with 9 bases between. CDR3 sequence: CASSLGGSHQPQHF. For the CDR3, the DNA is TGTGCCAGCAGCTTGGGCGGGTCCCATCAGCCCCAGCATTTT.

The chain carries TRBV5-1 and TRBJ1-6; TRBD1 matches 7 bases. Germline V gene lookup returns CDR1 SGHRS and CDR2 YFSETQ. V gave up 0 bases and J gave up 10 bases; unmatched junction bases: 4. The CDR3 sequence is 14 residues long. DNA for the CDR3: TGCGCCAGCAGCTTGGAGGACAGGCTCTCACCCCTCCACTTT. Amino acids: CASSLEDRLSPLHF.

This chain uses TRBV6-1 with TRBJ1-5, with TRBD1 matching over 8 bases. CDR3 length: 16 amino acids. Germline V gene sequence: CDR1 MNHNS, CDR2 SASEGT. Trimming cost V 2 bases and J 3 bases; bases outside gene matches: 6. DNA for the CDR3: TGTGCCAGCAGTGAAACCAGGGGGCGGTTCAATCAGCCCCAGCATTTT. This gives the protein CASSETRGRFNQPQHF.